This TCR beta chain derives from a study of T cells in Graves' hyperthyroidism and ophthalmopathy. Researchers amplified the TCR beta CDR3 regions from RNA transcripts. Carried out on the TCR CDR3, a first-round RT-PCR used the HTBI primer set. TCRdb reprocessed the multiplex PCR reads via MiXCR and lists one record per CDR3 protein. The repertoire includes about 580,000 distinct CDR3 sequences, around 14% of them detected once, and under 7% sits in the top ten. This clonotype was counted many times. On the basis of clinical symptoms, serum thyroxine and TRAb, thyroid ultrasound and orbital computed tomography, diagnoses were made. This CDR3 comprises 15 residues. The germline V gene encodes CDR1 SGHRS and CDR2 YFSETQ. Unmatched junction bases numbered 10, after V lost 4 bases and J lost 5 bases.

Sequencing input: blood. The chain links TRBV5-1 to TRBJ2-5, with 8 positions matching TRBD2. The TCR sequence derives from a woman between 25 and 40 years old with Graves' hyperthyroidism that later progressed to Graves' ophthalmopathy. The CDR3 coding sequence is TGCGCCAGCAGCCTGAGCGGGGGAGGTGCGGAGACCCAGTACTTC. Translation gives CASSLSGGGAETQYF.